The sequence of this T cell receptor beta chain was determined in a study of identical twins. This clonotype has a count of ten or more. Using its own MiXCR run on the 5' RACE reads, TCRdb lists one record per CDR3 protein. The data contain over 200,000 distinct CDR3 sequences, around a tenth of them singletons. There are 17 residues in the CDR3. Germline V gene sequence: CDR1 LGHDT, CDR2 YNNKEL (reference sequence). Deletions cut 0 bases from V and 1 base from J, with 13 bases between. This TCR was sampled from a woman younger than 35 in good health. This chain uses TRBV3-1 with TRBJ2-1; D gene unclear. Specimen: memory (CD45RO+) T cells sorted from blood. CDR3 sequence (DNA): TGTGCCAGCAGCCAAGATTCCCAGCCTAGGTCCTACAATGAGCAGTTCTTC. It yields the protein CASSQDSQPRSYNEQFF.